This T cell receptor (beta chain) is drawn from a study of T cells in localized non-small cell lung cancer. General study results and limits: Heterogeneity within the tumor remains possible, as just one region underwent sequencing.

Profiled with immunoSEQ multiplex PCR; TCRdb holds only in-frame clones, not every one. The table includes about 41,000 clones, roughly 90% detected once. As concerns this clone: Its antigen is undetermined.

Germline-derived CDR1 and CDR2 are WNHNN and SYGVQD (reference sequence). The CDR3 is 12 amino acids. This clonotype was sampled from a female donor of 60 years or more with stage I squamous cell lung carcinoma. The sequences come from peripheral blood, collected before any cancer treatment. The chain combines TRBV10-1 with TRBJ2-5; the D gene is possibly TRBD1 (6 bases). The J call may be in error: the DNA end matches TRBJ2-7 better. This CDR3 reads CASSDRPYEQYF. The CDR3 DNA sequence: TGCGCCAGCAGCGACAGGCCCTACGAGCAGTACTTC.